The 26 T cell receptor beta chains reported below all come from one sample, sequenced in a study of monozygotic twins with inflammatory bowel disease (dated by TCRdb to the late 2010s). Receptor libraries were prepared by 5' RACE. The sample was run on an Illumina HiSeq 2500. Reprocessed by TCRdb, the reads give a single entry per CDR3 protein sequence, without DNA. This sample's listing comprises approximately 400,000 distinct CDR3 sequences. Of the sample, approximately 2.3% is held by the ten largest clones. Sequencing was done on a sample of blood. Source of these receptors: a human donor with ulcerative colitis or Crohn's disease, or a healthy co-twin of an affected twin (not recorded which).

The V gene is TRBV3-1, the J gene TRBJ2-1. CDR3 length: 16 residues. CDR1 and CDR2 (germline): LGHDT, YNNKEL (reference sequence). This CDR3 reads CASSQDYGRAYNEQFF.

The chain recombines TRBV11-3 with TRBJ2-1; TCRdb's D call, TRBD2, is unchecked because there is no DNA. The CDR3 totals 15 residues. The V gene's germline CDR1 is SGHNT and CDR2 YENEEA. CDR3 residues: CASSPGLGPYNEQFF. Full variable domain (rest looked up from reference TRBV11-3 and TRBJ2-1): EAGVVQSPRYKIIEKKQPVAFWCNPISGHNTLYWYLQNLGQGPELLIRYENEEAVDDSQLPKDRFSAERLKGVDSTLKIQPAELGDSAVYLCASSPGLGPYNEQFFGPGTRLTVL.

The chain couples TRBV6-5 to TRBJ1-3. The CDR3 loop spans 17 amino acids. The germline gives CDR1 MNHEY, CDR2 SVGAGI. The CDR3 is CASSYLHAGISGNTIYF.

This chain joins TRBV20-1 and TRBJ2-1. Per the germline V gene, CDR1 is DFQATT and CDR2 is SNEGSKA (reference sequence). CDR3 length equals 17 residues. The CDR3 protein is CSASDLAPNLRLNEQFF.

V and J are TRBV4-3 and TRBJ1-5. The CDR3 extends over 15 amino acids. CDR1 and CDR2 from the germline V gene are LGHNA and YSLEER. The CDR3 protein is CASSQELLQNQPQHF.

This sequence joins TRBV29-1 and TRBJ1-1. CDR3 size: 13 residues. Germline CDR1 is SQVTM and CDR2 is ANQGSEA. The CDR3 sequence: CSVEGRFKTEAFF.

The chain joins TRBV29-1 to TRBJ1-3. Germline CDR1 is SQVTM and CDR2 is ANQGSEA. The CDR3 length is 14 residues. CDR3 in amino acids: CSVDRRSSGNTIYF. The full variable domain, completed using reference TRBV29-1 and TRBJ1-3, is SAVISQKPSRDICQRGTSLTIQCQVDSQVTMMFWYRQQPGQSLTLIATANQGSEATYESGFVIDKFPISRPNLTFSTLTVSNMSPEDSSIYLCSVDRRSSGNTIYFGEGSWLTVV.

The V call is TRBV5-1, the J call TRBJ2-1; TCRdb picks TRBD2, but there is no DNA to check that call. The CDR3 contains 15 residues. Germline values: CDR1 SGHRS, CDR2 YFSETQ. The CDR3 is CASSPSGANYNEQFF.

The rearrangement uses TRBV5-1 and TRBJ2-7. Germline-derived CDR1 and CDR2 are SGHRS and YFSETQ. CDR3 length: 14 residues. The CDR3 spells CASSLEDGAYEQYF.

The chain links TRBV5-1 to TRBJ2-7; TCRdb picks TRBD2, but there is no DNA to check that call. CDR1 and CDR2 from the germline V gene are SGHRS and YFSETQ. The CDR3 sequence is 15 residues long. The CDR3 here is CASSLDGRGLGEQYF.

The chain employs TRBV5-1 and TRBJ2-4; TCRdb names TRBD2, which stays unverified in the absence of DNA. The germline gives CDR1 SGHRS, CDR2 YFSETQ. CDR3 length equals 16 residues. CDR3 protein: CASSLAGRPPKNIQYF.

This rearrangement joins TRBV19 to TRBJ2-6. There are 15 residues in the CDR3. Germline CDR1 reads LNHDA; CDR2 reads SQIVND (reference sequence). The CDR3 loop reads CASSAWSSGANVLTF.

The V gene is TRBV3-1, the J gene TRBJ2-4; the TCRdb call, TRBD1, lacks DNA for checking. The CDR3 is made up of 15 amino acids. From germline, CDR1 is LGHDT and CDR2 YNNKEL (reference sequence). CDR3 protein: CASEKRGAGKNIQYF.

CDR3 sequence reads: CASAGNTGELFF. The chain is built from TRBV5-5 and TRBJ2-2. The CDR3 is 12 residues long. Germline CDR1 SGHKS, CDR2 YYEKEE (reference sequence).

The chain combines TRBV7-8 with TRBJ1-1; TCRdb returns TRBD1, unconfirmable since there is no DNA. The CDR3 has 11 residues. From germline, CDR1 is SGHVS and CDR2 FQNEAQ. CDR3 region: CASSPQVEAFF.

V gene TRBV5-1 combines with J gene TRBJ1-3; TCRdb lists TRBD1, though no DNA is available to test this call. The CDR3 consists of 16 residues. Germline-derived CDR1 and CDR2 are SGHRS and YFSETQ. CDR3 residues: CASSLVQGATGNTIYF.

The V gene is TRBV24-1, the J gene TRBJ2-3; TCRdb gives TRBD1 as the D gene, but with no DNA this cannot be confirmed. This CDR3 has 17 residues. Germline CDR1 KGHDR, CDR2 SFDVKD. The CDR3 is CATCDFPGTNKGDTQYF.

The CDR3 region is CASSLGQGDHNEQFF. V usage is TRBV5-1 and J usage is TRBJ2-1; the TRBD1 assignment by TCRdb is unverifiable without DNA. Germline lookup yields CDR1 SGHRS and CDR2 YFSETQ. The CDR3 covers 15 residues.

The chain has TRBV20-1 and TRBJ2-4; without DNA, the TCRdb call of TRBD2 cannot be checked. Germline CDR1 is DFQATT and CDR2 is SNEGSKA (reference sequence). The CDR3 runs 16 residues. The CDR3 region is CSTGLAGRIAKNMQYF.

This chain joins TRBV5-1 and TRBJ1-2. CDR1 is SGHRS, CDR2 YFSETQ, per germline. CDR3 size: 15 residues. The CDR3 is CASSLWEGSNYGYTF.

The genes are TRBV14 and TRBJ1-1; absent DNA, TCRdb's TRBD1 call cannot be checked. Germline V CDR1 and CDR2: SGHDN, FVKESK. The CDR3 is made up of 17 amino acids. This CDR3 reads CASSPLGQGALGTEAFF.

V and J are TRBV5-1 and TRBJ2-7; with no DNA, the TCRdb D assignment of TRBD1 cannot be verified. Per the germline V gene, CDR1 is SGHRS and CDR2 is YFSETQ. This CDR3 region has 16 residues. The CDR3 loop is CASSRGTSQSSDEQYF.

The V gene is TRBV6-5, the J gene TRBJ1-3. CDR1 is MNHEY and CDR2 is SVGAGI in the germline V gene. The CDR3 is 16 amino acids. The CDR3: CASSYILLDSGNTIYF.

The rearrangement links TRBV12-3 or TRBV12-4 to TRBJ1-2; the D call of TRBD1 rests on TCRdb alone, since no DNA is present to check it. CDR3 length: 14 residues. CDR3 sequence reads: CASSFGTPSYGYTF.

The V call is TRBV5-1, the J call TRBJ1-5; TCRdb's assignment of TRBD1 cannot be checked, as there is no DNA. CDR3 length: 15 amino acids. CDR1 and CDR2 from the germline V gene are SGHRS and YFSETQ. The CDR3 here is CASSAGTGTNQPQHF.

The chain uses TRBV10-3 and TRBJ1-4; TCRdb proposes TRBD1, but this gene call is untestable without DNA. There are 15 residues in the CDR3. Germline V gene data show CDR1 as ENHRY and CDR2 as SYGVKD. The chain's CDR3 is CAISETGDANEKLFF.